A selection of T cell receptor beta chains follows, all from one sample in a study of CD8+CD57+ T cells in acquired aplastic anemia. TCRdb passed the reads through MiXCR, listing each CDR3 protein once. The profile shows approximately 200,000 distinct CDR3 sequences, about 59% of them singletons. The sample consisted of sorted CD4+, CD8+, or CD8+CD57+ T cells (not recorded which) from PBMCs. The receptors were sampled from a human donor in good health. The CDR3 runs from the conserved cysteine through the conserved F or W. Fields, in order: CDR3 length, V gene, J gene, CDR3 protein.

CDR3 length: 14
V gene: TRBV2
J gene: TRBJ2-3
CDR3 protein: CASEGGTSPDTQYF

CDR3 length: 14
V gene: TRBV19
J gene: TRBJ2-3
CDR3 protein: CASSSSGTTDAQYF

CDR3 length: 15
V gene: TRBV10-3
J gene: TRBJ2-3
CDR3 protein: CAISESTSGKDTQYF

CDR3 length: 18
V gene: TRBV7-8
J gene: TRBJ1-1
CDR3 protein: CASSLDPSVSLINTEAFF

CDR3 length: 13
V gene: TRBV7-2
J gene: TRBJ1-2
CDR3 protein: CASSLSGRRGYTF

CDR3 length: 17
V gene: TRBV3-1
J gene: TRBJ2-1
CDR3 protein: CAGSQDQGSYSYNEQFF

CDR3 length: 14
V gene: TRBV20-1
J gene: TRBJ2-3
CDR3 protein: CSASPLAATDTQYF

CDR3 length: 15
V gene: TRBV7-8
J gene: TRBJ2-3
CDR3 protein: CASSLVSSGRDTQYF

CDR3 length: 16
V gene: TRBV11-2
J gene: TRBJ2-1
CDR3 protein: CASSSQGAQTYNEQFF

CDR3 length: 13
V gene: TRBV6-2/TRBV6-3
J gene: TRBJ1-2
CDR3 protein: CASSSPTENYYTF

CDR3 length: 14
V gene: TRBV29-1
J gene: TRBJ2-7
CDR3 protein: CSVEDSRGSYEQYF

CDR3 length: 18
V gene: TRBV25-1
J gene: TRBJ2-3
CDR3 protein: CASSEYIRGIQGTDTQYF

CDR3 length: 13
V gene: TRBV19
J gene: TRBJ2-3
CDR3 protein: CASTGGKADTQYF

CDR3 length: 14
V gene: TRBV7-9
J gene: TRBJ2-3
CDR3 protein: CASSLGWGTDTQYF

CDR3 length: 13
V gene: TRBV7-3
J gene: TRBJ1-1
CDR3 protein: CASSLSADTEAFF

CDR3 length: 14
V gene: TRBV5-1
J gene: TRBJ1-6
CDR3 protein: CASSSMGDNSPLHF

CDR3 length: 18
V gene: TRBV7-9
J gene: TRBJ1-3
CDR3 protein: CASSLDRGSFFSGNTIYF

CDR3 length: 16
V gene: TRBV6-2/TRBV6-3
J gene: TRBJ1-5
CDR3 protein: CASKTKDHEHNQPQHF

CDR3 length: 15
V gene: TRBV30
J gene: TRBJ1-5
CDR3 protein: CAWSATGYSNQPQHF

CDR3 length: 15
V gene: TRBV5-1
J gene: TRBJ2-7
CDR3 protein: CASSPWTGFSYEQYF

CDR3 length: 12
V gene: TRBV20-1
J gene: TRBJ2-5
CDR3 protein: CSAGTSSETQYF

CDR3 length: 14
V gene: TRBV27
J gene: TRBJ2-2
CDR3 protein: CASSYGGNTGELFF

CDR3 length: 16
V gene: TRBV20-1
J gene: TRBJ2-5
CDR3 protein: CSARVGSDRWRETQYF

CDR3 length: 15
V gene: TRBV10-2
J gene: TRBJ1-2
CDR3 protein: CASSESIGLNYGYTF

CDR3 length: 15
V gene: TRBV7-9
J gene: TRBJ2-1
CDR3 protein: CASSITGQGYNEQFF

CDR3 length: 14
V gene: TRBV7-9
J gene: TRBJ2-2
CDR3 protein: CASIQGRWTGELFF

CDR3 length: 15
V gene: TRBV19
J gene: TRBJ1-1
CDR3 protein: CASSGPGTVNTEAFF

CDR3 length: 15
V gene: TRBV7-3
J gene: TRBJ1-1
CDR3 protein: CASSLTGTRNTEAFF

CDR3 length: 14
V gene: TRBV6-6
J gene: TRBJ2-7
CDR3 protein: CASKQTASTYEQYF

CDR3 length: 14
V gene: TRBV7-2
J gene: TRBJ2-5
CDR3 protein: CASSYQGGAETQYF

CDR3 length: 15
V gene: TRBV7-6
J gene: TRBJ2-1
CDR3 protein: CASTPLAGAYNEQFF

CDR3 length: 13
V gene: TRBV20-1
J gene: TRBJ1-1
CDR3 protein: CSAPYMANTEAFF

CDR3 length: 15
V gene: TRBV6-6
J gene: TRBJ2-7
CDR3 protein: CASTQVQGSSYEQYF

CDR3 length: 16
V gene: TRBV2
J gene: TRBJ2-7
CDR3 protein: CASSPTGTSGSGEQYF

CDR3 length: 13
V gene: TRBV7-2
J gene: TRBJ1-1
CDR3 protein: CASSQEGLGEAFF

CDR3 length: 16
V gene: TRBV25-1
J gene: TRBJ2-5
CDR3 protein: CASSPHGAGAGETQYF

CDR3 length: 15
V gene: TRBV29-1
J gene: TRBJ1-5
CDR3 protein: CSVARGQGANQPQHF

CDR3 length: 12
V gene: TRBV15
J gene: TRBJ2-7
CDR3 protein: CATGSTGDEQYF

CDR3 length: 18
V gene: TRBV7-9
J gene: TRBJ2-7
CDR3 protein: CASSLYSPAGGSRYEQYF

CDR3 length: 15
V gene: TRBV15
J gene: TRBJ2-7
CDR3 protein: CATSPGQGTPYEQYF

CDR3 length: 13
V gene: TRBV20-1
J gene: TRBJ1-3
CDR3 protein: CSPGADSSYTIYF

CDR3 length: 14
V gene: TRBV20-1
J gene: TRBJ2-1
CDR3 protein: CSAVRLAAHNEQFF

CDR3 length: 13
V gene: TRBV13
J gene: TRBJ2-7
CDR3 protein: CASSLVGLYEQYF

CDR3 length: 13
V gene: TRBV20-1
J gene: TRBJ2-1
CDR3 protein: CSADGLPYNEQFF

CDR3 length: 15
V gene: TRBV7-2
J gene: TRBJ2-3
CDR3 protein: CASSLPPGATDTQYF

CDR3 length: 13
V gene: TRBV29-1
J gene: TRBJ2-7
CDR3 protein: CSVEQQGSYEQYF

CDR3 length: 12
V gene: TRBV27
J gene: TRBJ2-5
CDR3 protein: CASSYPPRDQYF

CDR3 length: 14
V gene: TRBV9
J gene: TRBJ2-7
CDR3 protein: CASSPGWGSGEQYF

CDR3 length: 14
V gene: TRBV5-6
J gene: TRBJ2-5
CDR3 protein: CASTQGLVGLREYF

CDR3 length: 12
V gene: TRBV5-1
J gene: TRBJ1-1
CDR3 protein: CASTDSYTEAFF

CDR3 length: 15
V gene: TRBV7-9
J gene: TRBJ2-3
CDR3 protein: CASSPEGTNTDTQYF

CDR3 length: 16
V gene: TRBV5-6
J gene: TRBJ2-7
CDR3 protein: CASSLGQGVRAYEQYF

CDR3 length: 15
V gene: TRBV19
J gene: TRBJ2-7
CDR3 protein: CASSIDGGVGYEQYF

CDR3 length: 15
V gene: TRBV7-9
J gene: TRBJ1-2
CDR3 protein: CASSWGTGGPYGYTF

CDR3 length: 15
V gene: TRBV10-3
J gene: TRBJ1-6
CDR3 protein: CAISEGGGNNSPLHF

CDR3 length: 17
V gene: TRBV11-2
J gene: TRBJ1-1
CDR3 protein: CASSLEGVGRVNTEAFF

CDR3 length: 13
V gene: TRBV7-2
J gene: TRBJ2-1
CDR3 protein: CASSAAAHDEQFF

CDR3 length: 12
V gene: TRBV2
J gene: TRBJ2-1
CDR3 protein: CASSDNKGQGFF

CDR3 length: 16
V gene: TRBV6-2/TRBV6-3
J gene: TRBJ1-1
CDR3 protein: CASSPGREGMNTEAFF

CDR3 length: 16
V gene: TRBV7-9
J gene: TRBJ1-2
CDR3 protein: CASSSRSWTGMGGYTF